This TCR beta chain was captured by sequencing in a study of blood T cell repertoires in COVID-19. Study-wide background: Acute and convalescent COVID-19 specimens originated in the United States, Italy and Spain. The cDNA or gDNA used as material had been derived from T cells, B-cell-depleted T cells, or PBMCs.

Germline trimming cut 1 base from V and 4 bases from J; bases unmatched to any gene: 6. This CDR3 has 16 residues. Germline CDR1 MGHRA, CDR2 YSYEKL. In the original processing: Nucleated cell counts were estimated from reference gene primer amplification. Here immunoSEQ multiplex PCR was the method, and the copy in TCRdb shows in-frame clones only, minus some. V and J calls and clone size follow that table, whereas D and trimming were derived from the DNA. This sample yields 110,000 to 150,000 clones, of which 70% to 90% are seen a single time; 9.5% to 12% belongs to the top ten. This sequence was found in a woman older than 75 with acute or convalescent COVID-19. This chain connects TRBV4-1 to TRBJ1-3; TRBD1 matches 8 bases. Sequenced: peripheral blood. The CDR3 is CASSQGQGSVGNTIYF. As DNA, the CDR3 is TGCGCCAGCAGCCAAGGACAGGGGTCGGTGGGAAACACCATATATTTT.